These 21 T cell receptor beta chains were all obtained from the same sample, sequenced in a study of T cell responses to AZD1222 COVID-19 vaccine. TCRdb's copy holds only in-frame clones and misses some; the assay was immunoSEQ multiplex PCR. The repertoire holds 180,000 or so clones, about 95% seen once, with approximately 0.6% in the top ten. The specimen comprised peripheral blood, sampled on day 0 of AZD1222 vaccination. Receptors originate from an adult in good health.

The V call is TRBV7-8, the J call TRBJ1-5, with D perhaps matching TRBD1 (5 bases). This CDR3 spans 14 amino acids. Trimming took off 5 bases at V and 3 bases at J, with 11 bases between the two ends. The germline CDR1 and CDR2 sequences are SGHVS and FQNEAQ. The CDR3 DNA follows: TGTGCCAGCAGCATGACAGAGACCAATCAGCCCCAGCATTTT. This sequence encodes CASSMTETNQPQHF.

A single count supports this clone. The V and J genes are TRBV5-1 and TRBJ1-1; the D gene is possibly TRBD1 (5 bases). The CDR3 is 13 residues long. V shed 4 bases and J shed 1 base, with 8 bases lying between them. Germline-derived CDR1 and CDR2 are SGHRS and YFSETQ. The CDR3, as DNA: TGCGCCAGCAGCAAGGACACGAACACTGAAGCTTTCTTT. Residues: CASSKDTNTEAFF.

V gene TRBV28 combines with J gene TRBJ2-5; TRBD1 aligns across 8 bases. CDR1 and CDR2 (germline): MDHEN, SYDVKM. J was trimmed by 5 bases and V by 2 bases; bases with no gene match: 10. This CDR3 comprises 16 residues. DNA of the CDR3: TGTGCCAGCAGTTTACGGTCGACAGGGGTCAGGGAGACCCAGTACTTC. The encoded protein is CASSLRSTGVRETQYF.

The V call is TRBV3-1 (or the pseudogene TRBV3-2), the J call TRBJ1-2; perhaps TRBD1 as D (5 bases). In germline, CDR1 is LGHDT, CDR2 YNNKEL (reference sequence). The V end was cut by 3 bases, the J end by 3 bases, with 17 bases between. The CDR3 has 16 residues. DNA of the CDR3: TGTGCCAGCAGCCACCCACGGGGGGGTTTGGACTATGGCTACACCTTC. It is translated as CASSHPRGGLDYGYTF.

The chain is built from TRBV6-5 and TRBJ2-7; the D is unclear. The CDR3 has 15 amino acids. The V end was cut by 4 bases, the J end by 5 bases, with 18 bases between. CDR1 and CDR2 (germline): MNHEY, SVGAGI. The CDR3 protein is CASSSYRAGGHEQYF. The DNA for the CDR3 is TGTGCCAGCAGTTCCTACCGGGCAGGTGGGCACGAGCAGTACTTC.

About this clone: This same CDR3 is encoded by further DNA sequences in the sample. The genes are TRBV12-3 or TRBV12-4 and TRBJ1-1; D possibly corresponds to TRBD1 (6 bases). V shed 2 bases and J shed 3 bases, with 7 bases lying between them. CDR3 length equals 13 residues. The DNA of the CDR3 is TGTGCCAGCAGTTTACAGGGGCACACTGAAGCTTTCTTT. Residues: CASSLQGHTEAFF.

The gene calls are TRBV3-1 (or the pseudogene TRBV3-2) and TRBJ2-7; D is uncertain. CDR1 and CDR2 (germline): LGHDT, YNNKEL (reference sequence). The length of the CDR3 is 14 residues. Trimming shortened V by 6 bases and J by 5 bases, and 17 bases separated the two germline ends. The CDR3 DNA sequence: TGTGCCAGCAGACGAGGTTCGGGCGGTAACGAGCAGTACTTC. Residues: CASRRGSGGNEQYF.

The chain joins TRBV19 to TRBJ1-4; no firm D call. Trimming pared 8 bases from V and 6 bases from J, leaving 16 bases between. Germline V gene sequence: CDR1 LNHDA, CDR2 SQIVND (reference sequence). The CDR3 loop spans 14 amino acids. The CDR3 coding sequence is TGTGCCAGTGCGGAGCTTCTGGGTCATGAAAAACTGTTTTTT. Amino acid sequence: CASAELLGHEKLFF.

The CDR3 coding sequence is TGTGCCAGCAGGGGAGGGGGCATCAACTATGGCTACACCTTC. This encodes CASRGGGINYGYTF. The V gene is TRBV2, the J gene TRBJ1-2; TRBD1 agrees at 7 bases. This CDR3 spans 14 amino acids. The germline V gene has CDR1 SNHLY and CDR2 FYNNEI. The V segment lost 6 bases and the J segment 2 bases; nucleotides outside the gene matches: 6.

The V gene is TRBV6-5, the J gene TRBJ2-1; D is unresolved. Trimming left V 6 bases short and J 6 bases short, with 9 bases between. The germline CDR1 and CDR2 sequences are MNHEY and SVGAGI. The CDR3 covers 12 residues. This CDR3 is CASSPSTNEQFF. CDR3 bases: TGTGCCAGCAGCCCCTCTACCAATGAGCAGTTCTTC.

The rearrangement links TRBV29-1 to TRBJ1-2; perhaps TRBD1 as D (5 bases). The CDR3 contains 14 residues. Trimming took 6 bases from V and 2 from J, leaving 16 bases between them. CDR1 and CDR2 (germline): SQVTM, ANQGSEA. CDR3 bases: TGCAGCGTATTGGGGTCAGGGAGAAACTATGGCTACACCTTC. Residues: CSVLGSGRNYGYTF.

The V and J genes are TRBV23-1 and TRBJ2-1; 10 nucleotides agree with TRBD2. TRBV23-1 is placed among ORFs of uncertain function. V trimming: 4 bases; J trimming: 6 bases; junction bases outside the gene matches: 3. The CDR3 is made up of 14 amino acids. CDR3 nucleotide sequence: TGCGCCAGCAGTCTGGGACTAGCGACCAATGAGCAGTTCTTC. Residues: CASSLGLATNEQFF.

The chain is built from TRBV5-5 and TRBJ1-2; 8 bases align to TRBD1. With V trimmed by 4 bases and J by 4 bases, 15 bases remained unmatched. The CDR3 extends over 17 amino acids. Germline V gene lookup returns CDR1 SGHKS and CDR2 YYEKEE (reference sequence). The CDR3 loop reads CASSPGTGSSGGYGYTF. The CDR3 nucleotides read TGTGCCAGCAGCCCCGGGACAGGTTCTTCCGGCGGCTATGGCTACACCTTC.

V gene TRBV18 combines with J gene TRBJ1-1; D not resolved. Germline V gene data show CDR1 as KGHSH and CDR2 as LQKENI. V was cut by 4 bases and J by 0 bases, with 9 bases left in between. The CDR3 runs to 14 residues. The CDR3 coding sequence is TGTGCCAGCTCACAGGGCAGCATGAACACTGAAGCTTTCTTT. Protein: CASSQGSMNTEAFF.

V is TRBV30 and J is TRBJ1-2; 7 bases line up with TRBD1. The CDR3 spans 12 residues. V lost 5 bases and J lost 4; bases outside the gene matches: 4. Germline V gives CDR1 GTSNPN, CDR2 SVGIG (reference sequence). The CDR3 loop reads CAWGRQGYGYTF. CDR3 nucleotides: TGTGCCTGGGGACGACAGGGCTATGGCTACACCTTC.

A few counts support this clone. The chain couples TRBV7-2 to TRBJ2-7; D ambiguous. V gave up 2 bases and J gave up 1 base, with 12 bases separating them. The germline gives CDR1 SGHTA, CDR2 FQGNSA. The CDR3 has 15 amino acids. In DNA form, the CDR3 reads TGTGCCAGCAGCTTAAGGGCGGAAGTATCCTACGAGCAGTACTTC. Its protein product is CASSLRAEVSYEQYF.

The chain couples TRBV2 to TRBJ2-7; 7 bases map to TRBD1. Unmatched junction bases numbered 12, after V lost 7 bases and J lost 3 bases. The V gene's germline CDR1 is SNHLY and CDR2 FYNNEI. The CDR3 has 15 residues. Written as DNA, the CDR3 is TGTGCCAGCATACGGACAGGTCGGGGCCGCTACGAGCAGTACTTC. As protein: CASIRTGRGRYEQYF.

The chain has TRBV19 and TRBJ2-7, with D hard to call. The CDR3 length is 14 residues. V was cut by 3 bases and J by 4 bases, with 13 bases left in between. Germline V gene sequence: CDR1 LNHDA, CDR2 SQIVND (reference sequence). The CDR3 nucleotides are TGTGCCAGTAGTATTTTGCCGAATATGTACGAGCAGTACTTC. Residues: CASSILPNMYEQYF.

The chain joins TRBV24-1 to TRBJ2-7; no definite D call. Germline CDR1 reads KGHDR; CDR2 reads SFDVKD. V dropped 2 bases and J dropped 9 bases, with 10 bases sitting between them. The CDR3 spans 12 residues. The DNA for the CDR3 is TGTGCCACCAGTGATTCAGGTCCGCGGCAGTACTTC. Residues: CATSDSGPRQYF.

As DNA, the CDR3 is TGCGCCAGCAGCCAAGGTTCCCCTGTACCCTACAATGAGCAGTTCTTC. Translated, it gives CASSQGSPVPYNEQFF. The V call is TRBV4-1, the J call TRBJ2-1; D is ambiguous. Per the germline V gene, CDR1 is MGHRA and CDR2 is YSYEKL. V lost 1 base, J lost 2 bases, and 12 bases lay in between. The CDR3 covers 16 residues.

The CDR3 bases are TGTGCCTGGAGTGAGGGGGGTAGGGAAAAACTGTTTTTT. This gives the protein CAWSEGGREKLFF. The V and J genes are TRBV30 and TRBJ1-4, with D possibly TRBD1 on 6 matching bases. The CDR3 runs to 13 residues. V was shortened by 1 base and J by 8 bases, with 11 bases between the two germline ends. Germline values: CDR1 GTSNPN, CDR2 SVGIG (reference sequence).